This TCR beta chain emerged from a study of vaccination effects on CD4 cells after COVID-19. Remarks on this clone: No antigen is known for it.

Viral peptide pools were used in the ViraFEST assay to expand antigen-specific CD4+ T cells, and sequencing came afterward. With about 9 days of culture completed, CD4+ T cells were isolated. The healthy vaccine recipients, who had no prior SARS-CoV-2 infection, showed negative nucleocapsid antibodies. This table comes from immunoSEQ multiplex PCR, and its TCRdb copy is limited to in-frame clones, with some not included. The repertoire holds around 24,000 clones, with roughly 74% as singletons. Sequencing was performed on CD4+ T cells from PBMCs cultured with SARS-CoV-2 spike peptides, taken before COVID-19 vaccination. The sequence came from a human donor who received a COVID-19 vaccine.

CDR3 DNA: TGTGCCAGCAGTGCCTCCGGGACAGGGCCATCACCCCTCCACTTT. It translates to CASSASGTGPSPLHF. The genes are TRBV27 and TRBJ1-6; 9 bases align to TRBD1. The trim removed 5 bases at V and 10 bases at J, leaving 9 bases unmatched. CDR3 length: 15 residues. Germline values: CDR1 MNHEY, CDR2 SMNVEV (reference sequence).